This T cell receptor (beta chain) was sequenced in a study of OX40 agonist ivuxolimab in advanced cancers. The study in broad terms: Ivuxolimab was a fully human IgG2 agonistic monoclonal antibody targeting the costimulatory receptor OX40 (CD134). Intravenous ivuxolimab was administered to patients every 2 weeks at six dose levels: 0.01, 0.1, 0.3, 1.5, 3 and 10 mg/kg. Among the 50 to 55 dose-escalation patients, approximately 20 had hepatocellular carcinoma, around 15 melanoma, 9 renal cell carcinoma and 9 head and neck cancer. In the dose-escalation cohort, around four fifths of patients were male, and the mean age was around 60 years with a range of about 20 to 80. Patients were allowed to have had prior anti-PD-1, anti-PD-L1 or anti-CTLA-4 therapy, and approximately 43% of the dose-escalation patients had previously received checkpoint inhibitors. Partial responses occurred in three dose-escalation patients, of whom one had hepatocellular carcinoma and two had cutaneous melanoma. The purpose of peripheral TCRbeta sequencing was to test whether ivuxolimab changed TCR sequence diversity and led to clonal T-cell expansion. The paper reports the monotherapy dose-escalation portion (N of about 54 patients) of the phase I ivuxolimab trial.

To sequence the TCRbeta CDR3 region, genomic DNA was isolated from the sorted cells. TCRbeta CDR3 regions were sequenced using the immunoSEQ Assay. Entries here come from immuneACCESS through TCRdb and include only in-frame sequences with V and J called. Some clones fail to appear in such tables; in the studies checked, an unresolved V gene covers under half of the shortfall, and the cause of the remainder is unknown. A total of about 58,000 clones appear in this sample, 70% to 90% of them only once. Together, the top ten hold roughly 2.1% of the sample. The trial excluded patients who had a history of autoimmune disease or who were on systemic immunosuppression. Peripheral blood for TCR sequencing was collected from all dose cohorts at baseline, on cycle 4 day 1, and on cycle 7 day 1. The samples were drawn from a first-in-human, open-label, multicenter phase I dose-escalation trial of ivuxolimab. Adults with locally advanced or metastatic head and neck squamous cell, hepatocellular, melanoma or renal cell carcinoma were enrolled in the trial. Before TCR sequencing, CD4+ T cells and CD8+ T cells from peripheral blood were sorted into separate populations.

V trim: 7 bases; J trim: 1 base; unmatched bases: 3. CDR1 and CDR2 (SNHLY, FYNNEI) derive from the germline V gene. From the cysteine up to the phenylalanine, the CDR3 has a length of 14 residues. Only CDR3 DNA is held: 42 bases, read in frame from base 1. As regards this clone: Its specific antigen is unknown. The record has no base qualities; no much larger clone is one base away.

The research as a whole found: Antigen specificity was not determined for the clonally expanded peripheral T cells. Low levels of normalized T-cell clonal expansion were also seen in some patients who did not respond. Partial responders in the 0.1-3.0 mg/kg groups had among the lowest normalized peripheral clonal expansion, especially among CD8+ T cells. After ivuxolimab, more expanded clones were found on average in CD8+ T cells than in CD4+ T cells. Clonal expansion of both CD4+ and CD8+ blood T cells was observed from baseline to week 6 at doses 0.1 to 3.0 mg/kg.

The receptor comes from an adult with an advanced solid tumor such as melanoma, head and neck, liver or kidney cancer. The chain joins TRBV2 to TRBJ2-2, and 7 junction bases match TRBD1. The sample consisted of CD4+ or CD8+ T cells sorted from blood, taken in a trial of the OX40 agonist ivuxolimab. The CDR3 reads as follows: CASKGTVNTGELFF. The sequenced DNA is TGTGCCAGCAAAGGGACAGTGAACACCGGGGAGCTGTTTTTT.